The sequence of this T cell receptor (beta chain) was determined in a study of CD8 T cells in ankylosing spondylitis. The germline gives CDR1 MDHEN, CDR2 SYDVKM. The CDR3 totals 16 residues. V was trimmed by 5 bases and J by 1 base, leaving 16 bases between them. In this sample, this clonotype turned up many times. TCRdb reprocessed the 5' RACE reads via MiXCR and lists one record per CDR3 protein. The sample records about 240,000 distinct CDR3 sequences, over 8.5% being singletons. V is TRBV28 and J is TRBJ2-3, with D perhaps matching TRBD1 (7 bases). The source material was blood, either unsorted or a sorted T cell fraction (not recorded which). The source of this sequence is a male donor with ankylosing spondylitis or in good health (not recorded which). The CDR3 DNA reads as TGTGCCAGCAGTCAGGGGGGACGGAGTCGCACAGATACGCAGTATTTT. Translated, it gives CASSQGGRSRTDTQYF.